Listed here are 18 T cell receptor beta chains from one sample, sequenced in a study of T-cell memory formation after mild COVID-19. TCRdb processed the 5' RACE reads anew with MiXCR; each CDR3 protein has one entry. The sample holds roughly 310,000 distinct CDR3 sequences, around a sixth seen once. Specimen: PBMCs or a T cell subset sorted from them (not recorded which). All receptors derive from a man between 18 and 29 years old who had mild COVID-19 (a few samples of this study predate the infection). Cell type and time point are not known.

This chain uses TRBV10-2 with TRBJ2-3; D may be TRBD1 or TRBD2 (5 bases each). The CDR3 has 13 residues. Trimming pared 8 bases from V and 2 bases from J, leaving 11 bases between. CDR1 and CDR2 (germline): WSHSY, SAAADI. The CDR3, as DNA: TGCGCCAGCGGGGACGGGAACACAGATACGCAGTATTTT. It yields the protein CASGDGNTDTQYF.

This clonotype was observed at least ten times. This sequence joins TRBV20-1 and TRBJ2-2, with D hard to call. V was cut by 2 bases and J by 7 bases, with 2 bases left in between. Germline V gives CDR1 DFQATT, CDR2 SNEGSKA (reference sequence). The CDR3 totals 10 residues. In nucleotides, the CDR3 is TGCAGTGCTAGACACGGGGAGCTGTTTTTT. It is translated as CSARHGELFF.

In its sample, this clonotype was seen a few times. The rearrangement links TRBV18 to TRBJ2-5; maybe TRBD2 (6 bases). CDR1 is KGHSH and CDR2 is LQKENI in the germline V gene. This CDR3 comprises 14 residues. V was clipped by 6 bases and J by 3 bases, with 14 bases between them. The CDR3 protein is CASSPGLNKETQYF. DNA of the CDR3: TGTGCCAGCTCCCCGGGACTTAACAAAGAGACCCAGTACTTC.

This clonotype has a handful of counts. The gene calls are TRBV5-4 and TRBJ2-3; 9 bases match TRBD2. In germline, CDR1 is SGHNT, CDR2 YYREEE (reference sequence). The junction had 8 bases not matched to a gene; V was cut back by 4 bases and J by 2 bases. This CDR3 comprises 16 residues. The CDR3 DNA is TGTGCCAGCAGCCTGGTAGCGGGGGCCCCCACAGATACGCAGTATTTT. It specifies CASSLVAGAPTDTQYF.

This clonotype was observed a handful of times. The V call is TRBV29-1, the J call TRBJ2-5, with D hard to call. CDR1 and CDR2 (germline): SQVTM, ANQGSEA. The CDR3 has 11 amino acids. V was clipped by 5 bases and J by 4 bases, with 8 bases between them. The CDR3 bases are TGCAGCGTTCCCTTTCCAGAGACCCAGTACTTC. It codes for CSVPFPETQYF.

This clonotype was seen only a few times. V gene TRBV6-2 or TRBV6-3 combines with J gene TRBJ1-6; no clear D gene. Germline assignment: CDR1 MNHEY and CDR2 SVGEGT. The CDR3 runs to 11 residues. V was trimmed by 10 bases and J by 6 bases, leaving 7 bases between them. The CDR3 DNA sequence: TGTGCCACCACGACTAATTCACCCCTCCACTTT. The encoded protein is CATTTNSPLHF.

The genes are TRBV9 and TRBJ1-2; the D gene is possibly TRBD1 (5 bases). V lost 6 bases, J lost 2 bases, and 17 bases lay in between. This CDR3 is 15 amino acids long. The germline V gene has CDR1 SGDLS and CDR2 YYNGEE. The CDR3 coding sequence is TGTGCCAGCACACCCGGCGGGGGACCCAACTATGGCTACACCTTC. Encoded protein: CASTPGGGPNYGYTF.

CDR3 region: CSVLDILNTEAFF. The CDR3 DNA reads as TGCAGCGTTCTGGACATACTGAACACTGAAGCTTTCTTT. The chain is built from TRBV29-1 and TRBJ1-1, with a tentative D call TRBD1 (5 bases). CDR1 is SQVTM, CDR2 ANQGSEA, per germline. There are 13 residues in the CDR3. The V and J ends lost 5 bases and 0 bases respectively, with 10 bases between them.

There are many counts of this clonotype. The chain employs TRBV7-9 and TRBJ2-2; 8 bases fit TRBD1. J was trimmed by 4 bases and V by 5 bases; bases with no gene match: 3. CDR1 is SEHNR, CDR2 FQNEAQ, per germline (reference sequence). The length of the CDR3 is 14 residues. The CDR3 here is CASSEQGGTGELFF. The CDR3 DNA follows: TGTGCCAGCAGCGAACAGGGGGGCACCGGGGAGCTGTTTTTT.

CDR3 amino acids: CASRSFGGGGTDTQYF. CDR3 in DNA: TGTGCCAGCAGATCGTTCGGGGGAGGGGGCACAGATACGCAGTATTTT. The rearrangement uses TRBV11-2 and TRBJ2-3, with TRBD2 matching over 7 bases. V shed 6 bases and J 1 base; nucleotides not matched to a gene: 10. The germline gives CDR1 SGHAT, CDR2 FQNNGV. CDR3 length: 16 residues.

The chain recombines TRBV7-2 with TRBJ1-6, with D hard to call. CDR3 length equals 16 residues. Deletions cut 1 base from V and 12 bases from J, with 19 bases between. Germline V lookup: CDR1 SGHTA, CDR2 FQGNSA. CDR3 sequence (DNA): TGTGCCAGCAGCTTAGAGGTGGGAGGCAGTTCGGAACCCCTCCACTTT. It yields the protein CASSLEVGGSSEPLHF.

This clonotype was observed a handful of times. The chain links TRBV7-2 to TRBJ2-4; no firm D call. Germline V gene data show CDR1 as SGHTA and CDR2 as FQGNSA. The CDR3 runs to 12 residues. Trimming removed 2 bases at V and 8 bases at J, with 7 bases between. CDR3 bases: TGTGCCAGCAGCTTATTGCGAGACATTCAGTACTTC. Its protein is CASSLLRDIQYF.

The chain carries TRBV6-6 and TRBJ1-5; D gene uncertain. CDR3 length: 15 residues. Trimming took off 7 bases at V and 2 bases at J, with 15 bases between the two ends. The germline gives CDR1 MNHNY, CDR2 SVGAGI (reference sequence). DNA for the CDR3: TGTGCCAGCATGGAGGGTGATTGGGGCAATCAGCCCCAGCATTTT. Translating gives CASMEGDWGNQPQHF.

In this sample, this clonotype turned up many times. The chain has TRBV12-3 or TRBV12-4 and TRBJ2-5, with TRBD2 identical over 9 bases. This CDR3 has 15 amino acids. Trimming at V came to 6 bases and at J to 3 bases, leaving 8 bases not matched to a gene. The CDR3 DNA follows: TGTGCCAGCAGGAACGGACTAGCGTACGAAGAGACCCAGTACTTC. Encoded protein: CASRNGLAYEETQYF.

The chain uses TRBV7-9 and TRBJ2-1, with D perhaps TRBD1 (5 bases). Germline values: CDR1 SEHNR, CDR2 FQNEAQ (reference sequence). V was cut by 4 bases and J by 9 bases, with 7 bases left in between. This CDR3 has 11 amino acids. The CDR3 nucleotides read TGTGCCAGCAGCTACAGGTCTGAGCAGTTCTTC. Its translation: CASSYRSEQFF.

This clonotype was seen more than once but under ten times. The chain employs TRBV6-2 or TRBV6-3 and TRBJ2-7, with D possibly TRBD1 on 6 matching bases. Germline V lookup: CDR1 MNHEY, CDR2 SVGEGT. There are 12 residues in the CDR3. The germline V and J ends were trimmed by 6 bases and 8 bases, with 14 bases remaining between them. CDR3 amino acids: CASSWDIRQQYF. CDR3 DNA: TGTGCCAGCAGCTGGGACATTAGGCAGCAGTACTTC.

The chain combines TRBV5-1 with TRBJ1-1; 10 bases map to TRBD1. Germline loops: CDR1 SGHRS, CDR2 YFSETQ. There are 16 residues in the CDR3. After removal of 2 bases from V and 2 bases from J, the junction contained 6 bases not matched to a gene. The DNA of the CDR3 is TGCGCCAGCAGCTTTGGAGACAGGGGGCCTAACACTGAAGCTTTCTTT. This translates into CASSFGDRGPNTEAFF.

About this clonotype itself: One end of the junction is discordant with germline, which a read error may explain. The chain employs TRBV6-5 and TRBJ2-1; D gene uncertain. The CDR3 loop spans 12 amino acids. CDR1 is MNHEY, CDR2 SVGAGI, per germline. Here the CDR3 DNA reads TGTGCCAGCCGTTATATCTGGGGAGAGCAGTTCTTC. Translation gives CASRYIWGEQFF.